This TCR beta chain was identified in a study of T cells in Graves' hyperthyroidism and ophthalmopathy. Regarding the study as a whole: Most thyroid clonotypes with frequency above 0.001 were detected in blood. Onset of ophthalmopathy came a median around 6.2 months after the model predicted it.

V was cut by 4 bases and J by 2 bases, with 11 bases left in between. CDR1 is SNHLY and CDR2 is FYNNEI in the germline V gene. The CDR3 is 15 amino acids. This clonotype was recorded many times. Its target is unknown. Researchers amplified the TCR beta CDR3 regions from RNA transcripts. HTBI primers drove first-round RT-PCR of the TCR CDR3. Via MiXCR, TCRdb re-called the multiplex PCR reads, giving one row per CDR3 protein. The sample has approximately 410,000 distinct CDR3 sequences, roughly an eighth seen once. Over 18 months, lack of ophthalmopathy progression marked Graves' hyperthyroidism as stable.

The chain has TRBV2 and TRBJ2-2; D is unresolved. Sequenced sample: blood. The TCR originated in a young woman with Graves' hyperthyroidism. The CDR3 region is CASSGVRSNTGELFF. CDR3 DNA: TGTGCCAGCAGTGGGGTACGCAGCAACACCGGGGAGCTGTTTTTT.